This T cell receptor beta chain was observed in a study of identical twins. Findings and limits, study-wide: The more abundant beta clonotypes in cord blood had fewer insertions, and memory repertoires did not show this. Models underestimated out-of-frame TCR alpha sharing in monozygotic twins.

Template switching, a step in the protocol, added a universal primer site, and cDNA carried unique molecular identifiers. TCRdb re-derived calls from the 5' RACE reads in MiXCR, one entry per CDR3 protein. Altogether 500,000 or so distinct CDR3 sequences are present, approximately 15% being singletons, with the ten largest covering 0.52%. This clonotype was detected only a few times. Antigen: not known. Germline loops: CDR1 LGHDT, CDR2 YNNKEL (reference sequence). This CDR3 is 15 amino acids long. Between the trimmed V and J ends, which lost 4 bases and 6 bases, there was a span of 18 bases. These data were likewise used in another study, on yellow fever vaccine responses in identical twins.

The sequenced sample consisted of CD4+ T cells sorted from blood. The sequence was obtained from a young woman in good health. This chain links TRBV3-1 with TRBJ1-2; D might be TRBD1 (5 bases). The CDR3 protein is CASSRSGGGEDGYTF. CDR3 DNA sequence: TGTGCCAGCAGCCGAAGTGGGGGGGGAGAGGATGGCTACACCTTC.